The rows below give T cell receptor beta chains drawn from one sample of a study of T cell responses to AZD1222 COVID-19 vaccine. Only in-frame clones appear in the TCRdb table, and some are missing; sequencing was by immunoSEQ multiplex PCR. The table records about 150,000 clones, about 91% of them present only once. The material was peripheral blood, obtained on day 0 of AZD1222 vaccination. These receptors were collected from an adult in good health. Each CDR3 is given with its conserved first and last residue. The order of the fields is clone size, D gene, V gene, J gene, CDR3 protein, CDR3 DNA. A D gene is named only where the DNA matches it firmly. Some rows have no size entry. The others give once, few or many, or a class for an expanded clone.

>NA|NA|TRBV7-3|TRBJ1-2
CASSAAGGAGYTF
TGTGCCAGCAGCGCCGCGGGGGGTGCGGGCTACACCTTC
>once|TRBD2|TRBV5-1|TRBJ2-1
CASSLVAGVNNEQFF
TGCGCCAGCAGCTTGGTAGCGGGAGTTAATAATGAGCAGTTCTTC
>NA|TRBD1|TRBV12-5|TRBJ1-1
CASGVQGSTEAFF
TGTGCTAGTGGCGTACAGGGGTCAACTGAAGCTTTCTTT
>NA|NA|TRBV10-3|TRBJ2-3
CALRGHMSDTQYF
TGTGCCCTCCGGGGTCACATGTCAGATACGCAGTATTTT
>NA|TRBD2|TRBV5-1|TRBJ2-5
CASSPAFAGVQETQYF
TGCGCCAGCAGCCCGGCTTTCGCGGGAGTTCAGGAGACCCAGTACTTC
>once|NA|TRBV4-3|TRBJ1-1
CASSQGTEAFF
TGCGCCAGCAGCCAGGGCACTGAAGCTTTCTTT
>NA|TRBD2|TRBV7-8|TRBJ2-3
CASSPDLTSGGSTDTQYF
TGTGCCAGCAGCCCGGACCTCACTAGCGGGGGGAGCACAGATACGCAGTATTTT
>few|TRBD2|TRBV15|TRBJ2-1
CATSMGTSGPQFF
TGTGCCACCAGCATGGGGACTAGCGGTCCCCAGTTCTTC
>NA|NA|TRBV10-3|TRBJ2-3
CAISDSSTDTQYF
TGTGCCATCAGTGACAGCAGCACAGATACGCAGTATTTT
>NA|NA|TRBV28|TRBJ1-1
CASSFRGWTEAFF
TGTGCCAGCAGTTTCCGAGGTTGGACTGAAGCTTTCTTT
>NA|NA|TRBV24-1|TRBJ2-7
CATSDPRGPMYF
TGTGCCACCAGTGACCCAAGGGGTCCAATGTACTTC
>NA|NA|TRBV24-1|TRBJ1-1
CATSDEGTEAFF
TGTGCCACCAGTGATGAAGGCACTGAAGCTTTCTTT
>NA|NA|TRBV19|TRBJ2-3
CASSIAAFRDTQYF
TGTGCCAGTAGTATAGCGGCCTTTCGGGATACGCAGTATTTT
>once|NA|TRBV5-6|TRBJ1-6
CASSLRPDSYNSPLHF
TGTGCCAGCAGCTTGCGGCCAGACTCCTATAATTCACCCCTCCACTTT
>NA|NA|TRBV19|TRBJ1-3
CASSIDPAGNTIYF
TGTGCCAGTAGTATAGATCCAGCCGGAAACACCATATATTTT
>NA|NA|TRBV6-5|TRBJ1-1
CASSYSWPLNTEAFF
TGTGCCAGCAGTTACTCGTGGCCGCTCAACACTGAAGCTTTCTTT
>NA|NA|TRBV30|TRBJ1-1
CAWSSQGMTEAFF
TGTGCCTGGAGTAGTCAGGGTATGACTGAAGCTTTCTTT
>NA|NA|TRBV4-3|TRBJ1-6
CASSQDIGTNSPLHF
TGCGCCAGCAGCCAAGATATTGGTACGAATTCACCCCTCCACTTT
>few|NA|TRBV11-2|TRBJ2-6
CASSLTDSGANVLTF
TGTGCCAGCAGCCTAACAGACTCTGGGGCCAACGTCCTGACTTTC
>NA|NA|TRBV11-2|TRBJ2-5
CASSSTTYQETQYF
TGTGCCAGCAGCTCAACCACGTACCAAGAGACCCAGTACTTC
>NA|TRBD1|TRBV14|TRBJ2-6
CASSQGPWGQVPSGANVLTF
TGTGCCAGCAGCCAAGGTCCGTGGGGACAGGTCCCCTCTGGGGCCAACGTCCTGACTTTC
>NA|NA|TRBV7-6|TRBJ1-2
CASSPNGALYGYTF
TGTGCCAGCAGTCCAAATGGGGCCCTCTATGGCTACACCTTC
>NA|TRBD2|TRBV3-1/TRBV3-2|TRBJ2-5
CASSQPRLAGGLETQYF
TGTGCCAGCAGCCAACCCCGACTAGCGGGGGGGTTAGAGACCCAGTACTTC
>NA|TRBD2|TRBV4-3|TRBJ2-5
CASSQALRRGEGETQYF
TGCGCCAGCAGCCAGGCCCTCAGGCGGGGGGAAGGAGAGACCCAGTACTTC
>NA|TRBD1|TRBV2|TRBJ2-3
CASSRDRAADTQYF
TGTGCCAGCAGCAGAGACAGGGCGGCAGATACGCAGTATTTT
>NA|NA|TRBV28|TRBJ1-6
CASSLSGVGSPLHF
TGTGCCAGCAGTTTGTCTGGGGTCGGCTCACCCCTCCACTTT
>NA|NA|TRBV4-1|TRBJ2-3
CASSPPLSDTQYF
TGCGCCAGCAGCCCGCCCCTATCAGATACGCAGTATTTT
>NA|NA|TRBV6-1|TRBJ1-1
CASSDGFQNTEAFF
TGTGCCAGCAGTGATGGGTTCCAGAACACTGAAGCTTTCTTT
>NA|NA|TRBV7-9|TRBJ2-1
CASSPLGGQSYNEQFF
TGTGCCAGCAGCCCTCTAGGGGGTCAATCCTACAATGAGCAGTTCTTC
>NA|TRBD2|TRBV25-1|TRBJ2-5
CASDSPMGLAGPQYF
TGTGCCAGCGATTCTCCCATGGGACTAGCGGGCCCCCAGTACTTC
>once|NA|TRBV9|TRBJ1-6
CASSPRTDNSPLHF
TGTGCCAGCAGCCCCCGGACAGATAATTCACCCCTCCACTTT
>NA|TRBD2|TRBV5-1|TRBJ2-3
CASSLALRGVADTQYF
TGCGCCAGCAGCTTGGCCCTGCGGGGGGTTGCAGATACGCAGTATTTT
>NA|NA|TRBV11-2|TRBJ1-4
CASSLDVYEKLFF
TGTGCCAGCAGCTTAGATGTCTACGAAAAACTGTTTTTT
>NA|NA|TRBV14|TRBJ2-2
CASSQEGYRNTGELFF
TGTGCCAGCAGCCAAGAAGGGTACAGGAACACCGGGGAGCTGTTTTTT
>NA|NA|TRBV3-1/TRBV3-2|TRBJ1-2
CASSQDSQGRGYTF
TGTGCCAGCAGCCAAGATAGTCAGGGTCGGGGCTACACCTTC
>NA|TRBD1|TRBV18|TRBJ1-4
CASSPQGAEKLFF
TGTGCCAGCTCACCTCAGGGGGCCGAAAAACTGTTTTTT
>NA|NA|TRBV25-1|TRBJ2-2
CASRGFLVGGAGGELFF
TGTGCCAGCAGAGGGTTCCTTGTGGGGGGCGCGGGCGGGGAGCTGTTTTTT
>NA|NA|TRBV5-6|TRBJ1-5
CASSPGAGSQPQHF
TGTGCCAGCAGTCCGGGGGCGGGTAGTCAGCCCCAGCATTTT
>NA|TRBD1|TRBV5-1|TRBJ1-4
CASSPALTGANEKLFF
TGCGCCAGCAGCCCGGCATTGACAGGGGCTAATGAAAAACTGTTTTTT
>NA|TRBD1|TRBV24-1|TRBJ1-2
CATSDSKLRDRPYGYTF
TGTGCCACCAGTGACTCTAAACTCCGGGACAGGCCCTATGGCTACACCTTC
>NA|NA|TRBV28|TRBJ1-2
CASSSGSFYGYTF
TGTGCCAGCAGCTCCGGATCATTCTATGGCTACACCTTC